These T cell receptor beta chains were read from a single sample in a study of Ad26.COV2.S vaccination and SARS-CoV-2 variants. Here immunoSEQ multiplex PCR was the method, and the copy in TCRdb shows in-frame clones only, minus some. The profile covers approximately 400,000 clones, with about 90% appearing a single time and around 4% taken by the ten largest. The sequencing used peripheral blood, collected after recovery from COVID-19. The receptors shown here come from a human donor who had recovered from COVID-19. CDR3s include the opening cysteine and the closing phenylalanine or tryptophan. D genes are given only for firm matches. Clone size is shown for a subset of rows, as once, few, many or a class of expanded clone.

J	V	size	D	DNA	CDR3
TRBJ2-1	TRBV9	.	.	TGTGCCAGCAGCCCCTACCCCGGGCTAGTACGGGATGAGCAGTTCTTC	CASSPYPGLVRDEQFF
TRBJ2-1	TRBV7-9	.	.	TGTGCCAGCAGCTTAGTAGGCTGGGCAGGTTGGTGGGAGCAGTTCTTC	CASSLVGWAGWWEQFF
TRBJ1-4	TRBV9	.	TRBD1	TGTGCCAGCAGCACCGGACAGGCCTCGATTCGTGAAAAACTGTTTTTT	CASSTGQASIREKLFF
TRBJ2-7	TRBV27	.	TRBD2	TGTGCCAGCAGTTTAGGTGGGGAGGGCTACGAGCAGTACTTC	CASSLGGEGYEQYF
TRBJ1-2	TRBV11-2	.	TRBD1	TGTGCCAGCAGCCCGGTGGGAGGGGGCTTGGGCGGCTACACCTTC	CASSPVGGGLGGYTF
TRBJ2-7	TRBV7-9	.	.	TGTGCCAGCAGGATGGGTAGGGGCAAGGACGAGCAGTACTTC	CASRMGRGKDEQYF
TRBJ2-2	TRBV5-1	.	.	TGCGCCAGCACTTTTAGCGGCGATAGCACCGGGGAGCTGTTTTTT	CASTFSGDSTGELFF
TRBJ1-5	TRBV9	once	.	TGTGCCAGCAGCGTAGGGGATAGCAATCAGCCCCAGCATTTT	CASSVGDSNQPQHF
TRBJ1-2	TRBV25-1	.	.	TGTGCCAGCAAACGGGACGGACTAGCTCCAGTTGATGGCTACACCTTC	CASKRDGLAPVDGYTF
TRBJ2-4	TRBV27	.	TRBD2	TGTGCCAGCAGTTCGGTAGCGGGGGGGCTTGGCATTCAGTACTTC	CASSSVAGGLGIQYF
TRBJ2-5	TRBV7-8	.	.	TGTGCCAGCAGCTTAGCTACCGGACAGCTACAAGAGACCCAGTACTTC	CASSLATGQLQETQYF
TRBJ1-2	TRBV9	.	TRBD1	TGTGCCAGCAGCGCGTGGACAGGGGCGGCCTATGGCTACACCTTC	CASSAWTGAAYGYTF
TRBJ1-6	TRBV5-4	.	.	TGTGCCAGCAGCTTCGGACAGCTGGATTCACCCCTCCACTTT	CASSFGQLDSPLHF
TRBJ2-6	TRBV9	.	.	TGTGCCAGCAGCGCTCCCGGGACAAATAAGGCCAACGTCCTGACTTTC	CASSAPGTNKANVLTF
TRBJ1-5	TRBV5-1	.	.	TGCGCCAGCAGCTTGAAAGGTGTGGGTAGCAATCAGCCCCAGCATTTT	CASSLKGVGSNQPQHF
TRBJ2-7	TRBV5-6	.	.	TGTGCCAGCAGCTTGAATGTAGCTGCCATGAACGAGCAGTACTTC	CASSLNVAAMNEQYF
TRBJ1-1	TRBV19	.	TRBD1	TGTGCCAGTAGCCTGCAGGGGGTCGGCGGTGGTGAAGCTTTCTTT	CASSLQGVGGGEAFF
TRBJ2-3	TRBV3-1/TRBV3-2	.	.	TGTGCCAGCAGCCAGGGGCTAAACACAGATACGCAGTATTTT	CASSQGLNTDTQYF
TRBJ2-5	TRBV2	.	TRBD2	TGTGCCAGCAGTGGTAGCGGGCGTTCCCAAGAGACCCAGTACTTC	CASSGSGRSQETQYF
TRBJ1-4	TRBV6-5	.	.	TGTGCCAGCAGTTACTCGAATAGGGTCAATGAAAAACTGTTTTTT	CASSYSNRVNEKLFF
TRBJ1-5	TRBV18	.	.	TGTGCCAGCTCACCCATCGACGGTCAGCCCCAGCATTTT	CASSPIDGQPQHF
TRBJ2-2	TRBV5-4	.	TRBD2	TGTGCCAGCAGCACGATGCTAGCGGGGGGGCGCGGCGGGGAGCTGTTTTTT	CASSTMLAGGRGGELFF
TRBJ1-1	TRBV5-1	.	.	TGCGCCAGCAGCTTGGGCGGTGGGGTAACTGAAGCTTTCTTT	CASSLGGGVTEAFF
TRBJ2-7	TRBV5-6	.	.	TGTGCCAGCAGCTTATCGCCGAACGGGCAGGAGCAGTACTTC	CASSLSPNGQEQYF
TRBJ2-3	TRBV5-1	.	TRBD2	TGCGCCAGCAGCTTGGAAGCGGGGAAGACAGATACGCAGTATTTT	CASSLEAGKTDTQYF
TRBJ2-5	TRBV7-9	.	TRBD1	TGTGCCAGCAGCCGACTTCCCCTCGGCAGGGGGAGAGAGACCCAGTACTTC	CASSRLPLGRGRETQYF
TRBJ2-3	TRBV5-6	.	.	TGTGCCAGCACCGACAGCTCTAGCACAGATACGCAGTATTTT	CASTDSSSTDTQYF
TRBJ2-1	TRBV12-3/TRBV12-4	.	TRBD2	TGTGCCACCCGGGGGGGCCTGAATGAGCAGTTCTTC	CATRGGLNEQFF
TRBJ2-7	TRBV7-2	.	.	TGTGCCAGCAGCTTAGGGCGCCGTACCTACGAGCAGTACTTC	CASSLGRRTYEQYF
TRBJ2-2	TRBV2	.	TRBD2	TGTGCCAGCACCCAATGGACTAGCGGGGGGAGGGTCACCGGGGAGCTGTTTTTT	CASTQWTSGGRVTGELFF
TRBJ1-1	TRBV9	.	.	TGTGCCAGCAGCACAAGCTCGGACAGTTCGCTTCATATGAACACTGAAGCTTTCTTT	CASSTSSDSSLHMNTEAFF
TRBJ1-1	TRBV5-4	.	TRBD1	TGTGCCAGCAGCTCCAAGACCGGGACAGGGGCTGAAGCTTTCTTT	CASSSKTGTGAEAFF
TRBJ1-2	TRBV7-2	.	TRBD1	TGTGCCAGCAGCTTAGGGGACAGGGGATTCTATGGCTACACCTTC	CASSLGDRGFYGYTF
TRBJ1-1	TRBV28	.	.	TGTGCCAGCAGTTTACCGACGGGGCCACCTGAAGCTTTCTTT	CASSLPTGPPEAFF
TRBJ1-1	TRBV9	.	.	TGTGCCAGCAGCGTAGCCGGGAACACTGAAGCTTTCTTT	CASSVAGNTEAFF
TRBJ2-7	TRBV9	.	.	TGTGCCAGCAGCCCCGGCGTAGAGCAGTACTTC	CASSPGVEQYF
TRBJ1-3	TRBV19	.	.	TGTGCCAGTAGTCCGAGCAGGGTTGGCTCTGGAAACACCATATATTTT	CASSPSRVGSGNTIYF
TRBJ2-1	TRBV18	.	.	TGTGCCAGCACCGCCCAGGGTGAGCAGTTCTTC	CASTAQGEQFF
TRBJ1-1	TRBV9	.	.	TGTGCCAGCAGCGGCGACCGGGACCGCGGAAACACTGAAGCTTTCTTT	CASSGDRDRGNTEAFF
TRBJ1-5	TRBV4-3	.	.	TGCGCCAGCAGCCAAGATTCGGCAGCTAATCAGCCCCAGCATTTT	CASSQDSAANQPQHF